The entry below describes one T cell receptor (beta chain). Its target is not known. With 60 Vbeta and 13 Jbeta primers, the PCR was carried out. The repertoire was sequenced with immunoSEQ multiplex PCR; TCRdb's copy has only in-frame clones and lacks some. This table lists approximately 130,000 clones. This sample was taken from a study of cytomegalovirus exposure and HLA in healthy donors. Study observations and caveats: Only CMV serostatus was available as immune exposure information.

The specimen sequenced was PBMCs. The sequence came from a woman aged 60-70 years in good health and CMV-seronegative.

This chain's CDR3 is CSVVGVETQYF. CDR3 bases: TGCAGCGTTGTAGGAGTGGAGACCCAGTACTTC. The chain joins TRBV29-1 to TRBJ2-5; no firm D call. V was pared by 4 bases and J by 5 bases, with 8 bases between. Germline lookup yields CDR1 SQVTM and CDR2 ANQGSEA. This CDR3 is 11 amino acids long. The variable domain in full, with the rest retrieved from reference TRBV29-1 and TRBJ2-5, is SAVISQKPSRDICQRGTSLTIQCQVDSQVTMMFWYRQQPGQSLTLIATANQGSEATYESGFVIDKFPISRPNLTFSTLTVSNMSPEDSSIYLCSVVGVETQYFGPGTRLLVL.